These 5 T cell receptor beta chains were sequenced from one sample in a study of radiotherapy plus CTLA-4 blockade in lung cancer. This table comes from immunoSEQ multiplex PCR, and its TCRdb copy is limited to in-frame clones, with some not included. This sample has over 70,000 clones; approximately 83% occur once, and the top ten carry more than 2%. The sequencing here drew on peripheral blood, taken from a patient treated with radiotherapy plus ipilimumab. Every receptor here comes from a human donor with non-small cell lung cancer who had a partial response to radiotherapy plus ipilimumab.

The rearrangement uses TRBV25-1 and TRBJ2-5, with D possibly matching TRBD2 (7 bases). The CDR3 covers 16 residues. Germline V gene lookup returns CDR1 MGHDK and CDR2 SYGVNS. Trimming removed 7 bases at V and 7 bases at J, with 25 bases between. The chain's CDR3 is CASTLGGGSGYGTQYF. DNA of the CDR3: TGTGCCAGCACCCTAGGGGGGGGCTCTGGTTACGGGACCCAGTACTTC.

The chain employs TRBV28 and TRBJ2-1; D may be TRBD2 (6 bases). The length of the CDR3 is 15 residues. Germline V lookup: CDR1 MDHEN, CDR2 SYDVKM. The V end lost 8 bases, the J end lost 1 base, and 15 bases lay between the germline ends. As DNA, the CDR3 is TGTGCCAGCCTGTCCGGGAGCCTTTCCTACAATGAGCAGTTCTTC. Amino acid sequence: CASLSGSLSYNEQFF.

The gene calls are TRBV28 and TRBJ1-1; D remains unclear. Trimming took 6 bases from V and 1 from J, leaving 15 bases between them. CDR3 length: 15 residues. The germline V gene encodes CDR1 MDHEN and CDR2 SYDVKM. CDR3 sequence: CASSRRLRGNTEAFF. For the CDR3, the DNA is TGTGCCAGCAGCCGTCGGTTGCGGGGGAACACTGAAGCTTTCTTT.

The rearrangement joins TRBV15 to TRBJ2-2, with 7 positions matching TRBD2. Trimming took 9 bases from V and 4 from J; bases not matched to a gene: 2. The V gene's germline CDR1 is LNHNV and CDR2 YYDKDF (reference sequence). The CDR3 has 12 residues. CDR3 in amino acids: CATGRGTGELFF. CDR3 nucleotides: TGTGCCACAGGGAGGGGCACCGGGGAGCTGTTTTTT.

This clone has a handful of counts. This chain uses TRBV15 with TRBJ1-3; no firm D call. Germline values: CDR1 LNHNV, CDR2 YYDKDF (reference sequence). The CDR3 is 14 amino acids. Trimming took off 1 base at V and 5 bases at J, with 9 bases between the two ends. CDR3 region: CATSRVEGRNTIYF. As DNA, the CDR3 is TGTGCCACCAGCAGAGTCGAGGGTCGAAACACCATATATTTT.